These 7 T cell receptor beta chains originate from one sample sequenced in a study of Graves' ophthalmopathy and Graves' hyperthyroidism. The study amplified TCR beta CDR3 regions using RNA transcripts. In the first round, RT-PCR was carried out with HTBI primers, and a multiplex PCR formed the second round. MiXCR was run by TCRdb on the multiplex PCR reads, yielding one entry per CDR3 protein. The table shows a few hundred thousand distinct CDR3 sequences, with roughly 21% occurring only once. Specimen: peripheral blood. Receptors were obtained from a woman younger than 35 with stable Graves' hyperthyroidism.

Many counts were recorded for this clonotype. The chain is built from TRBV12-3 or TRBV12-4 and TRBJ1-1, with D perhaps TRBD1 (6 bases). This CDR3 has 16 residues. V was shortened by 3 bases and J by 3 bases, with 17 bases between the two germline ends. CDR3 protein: CASSLEGGIWDTEAFF. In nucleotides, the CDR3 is TGTGCCAGCAGTTTGGAGGGGGGTATATGGGACACTGAAGCTTTCTTT.

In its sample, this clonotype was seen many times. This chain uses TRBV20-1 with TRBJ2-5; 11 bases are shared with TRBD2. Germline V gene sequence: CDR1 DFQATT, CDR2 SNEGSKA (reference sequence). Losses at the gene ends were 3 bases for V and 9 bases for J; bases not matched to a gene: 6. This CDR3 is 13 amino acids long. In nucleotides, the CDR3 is TGCAGTGCTAGGGCTAGCGGGGGGCGGGCCCAGTACTTC. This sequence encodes CSARASGGRAQYF.

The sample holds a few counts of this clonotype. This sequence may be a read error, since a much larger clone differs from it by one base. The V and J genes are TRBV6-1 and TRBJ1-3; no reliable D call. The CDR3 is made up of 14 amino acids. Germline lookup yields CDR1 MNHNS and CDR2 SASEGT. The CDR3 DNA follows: TGTGCCATCAGTGAACTGGGAGCCCGGTACACCATATATTTT. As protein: CAISELGARYTIYF.

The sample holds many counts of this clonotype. The CDR3 spells CASSLGATRSWTEAFF. The CDR3 DNA reads TGTGCCAGCAGCTTAGGAGCGACTCGCAGTTGGACTGAAGCTTTCTTT. The chain couples TRBV11-2 to TRBJ1-1; D gene ambiguous. CDR3 length: 16 residues. Trimming stripped 1 base from V and 5 bases from J, with 17 bases between. CDR1 SGHAT and CDR2 FQNNGV come from the germline V gene.

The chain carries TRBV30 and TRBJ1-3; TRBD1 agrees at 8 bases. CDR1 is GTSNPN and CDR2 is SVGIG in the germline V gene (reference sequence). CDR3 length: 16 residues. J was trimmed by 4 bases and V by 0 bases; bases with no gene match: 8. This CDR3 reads CAWSVGQGARGNTIYF. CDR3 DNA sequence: TGTGCCTGGAGTGTGGGGCAGGGGGCGAGAGGAAACACCATATATTTT.

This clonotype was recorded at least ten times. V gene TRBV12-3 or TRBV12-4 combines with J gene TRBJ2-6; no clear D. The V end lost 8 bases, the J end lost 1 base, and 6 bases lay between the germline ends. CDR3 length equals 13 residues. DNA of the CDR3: TGTGCCAGCGTGTGGTCTGGGGCCAACGTCCTGACTTTC. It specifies CASVWSGANVLTF.

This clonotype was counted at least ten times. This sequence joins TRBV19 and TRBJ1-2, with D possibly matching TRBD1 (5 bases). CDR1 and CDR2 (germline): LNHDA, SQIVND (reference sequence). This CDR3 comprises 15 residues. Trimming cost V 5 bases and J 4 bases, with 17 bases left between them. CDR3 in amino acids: CASSAAGRTAYGYTF. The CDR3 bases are TGTGCCAGTAGTGCGGCGGGACGTACCGCCTATGGCTACACCTTC.